One sample yielded the 16 T cell receptor beta chains listed below, sequenced in a study of molecular identifiers for immune sequencing clone quantification. MiXCR, run by TCRdb on the PCR reads, gives a single entry per CDR3 protein. This sample yields 60,000 to 75,000 distinct CDR3 sequences, of which around 19% are seen a single time; approximately 1.5% belongs to the top ten. Sequencing was performed on naive CD8+ T cells from blood, with Jurkat cell RNA spiked in. Subset described: FACS-sorted CD8+CD4-CCR7+CD45RA+ naive T cells. All receptors come from a human donor in good health. Some libraries in this study had Jurkat cell RNA spiked in.

As to this clonotype: Being one base from a much bigger clone, this may be a read error. The chain has TRBV19 and TRBJ2-7; D might be TRBD2 (7 bases). CDR1 and CDR2 (germline): LNHDA, SQIVND (reference sequence). The CDR3 loop spans 14 amino acids. The CDR3 DNA is TGTGCCAGTAGGGCCCGGGGGGCAGCCTACGAGCAGTGCTTC. This translates into CASRARGAAYEQCF. Full variable domain (missing parts from reference TRBV19 and TRBJ2-7): DGGITQSPKYLFRKEGQNVTLSCEQNLNHDAMYWYRQDPGQGLRLIYYSQIVNDFQKGDIAEGYSVSREKKESFPLTVTSAQKNPTAFYLCASRARGAAYEQCFGPGTRLTVT.

This clonotype was observed at least ten times. V gene TRBV7-9 combines with J gene TRBJ2-2, with 7 bases lining up with TRBD2. Germline loops: CDR1 SEHNR, CDR2 FQNEAQ (reference sequence). The CDR3 is 19 residues long. Trimming removed 0 bases from V and 3 bases from J; junction bases left unmatched: 13. As DNA, the CDR3 is TGTGCCAGCAGCTTAGCAGCGAGGATAGCTCTAGCGGACACCGGGGAGCTGTTTTTT. This codes for CASSLAARIALADTGELFF.

This clonotype turned up a few times. J is TRBJ2-1 and V is TRBV11-3; D unresolved. Germline V CDR1 and CDR2: SGHNT, YENEEA. Trimming took off 6 bases at V and 8 bases at J, with 8 bases between the two ends. The length of the CDR3 is 11 residues. The CDR3 DNA reads TGTGCCAGCAGGTATGCGGATGAGCAGTTCTTC. Protein sequence: CASRYADEQFF. Based on the CDR3 plus reference TRBV11-3 and TRBJ2-1, the full variable domain is EAGVVQSPRYKIIEKKQPVAFWCNPISGHNTLYWYLQNLGQGPELLIRYENEEAVDDSQLPKDRFSAERLKGVDSTLKIQPAELGDSAVYLCASRYADEQFFGPGTRLTVL.

There are many counts of this clonotype. The chain's CDR3 is CASSTNQGEAFF. In DNA, the CDR3 is TGTGCCAGTAGTACGAATCAGGGTGAAGCTTTCTTT. J is TRBJ1-1 and V is TRBV19; D is perhaps TRBD1 (5 bases). This CDR3 spans 12 amino acids. Looked up from germline, CDR1 is LNHDA and CDR2 is SQIVND (reference sequence). V lost 4 bases to trimming and J lost 7 bases, with 10 bases between them.

The CDR3: CSASSSGPVYNEQFF. The CDR3 DNA sequence: TGCAGTGCTAGTTCGAGCGGTCCAGTCTACAATGAGCAGTTCTTC. The rearrangement uses TRBV20-1 and TRBJ2-1, with a tentative D call TRBD2 (5 bases). This CDR3 is 15 amino acids long. V shed 3 bases and J shed 3 bases, with 15 bases lying between them. The germline gives CDR1 DFQATT, CDR2 SNEGSKA (reference sequence).

This clonotype was observed at least ten times. V usage is TRBV20-1 and J usage is TRBJ2-5, with 13 bases identical to TRBD2. This CDR3 has 19 amino acids. Per germline, CDR1 DFQATT and CDR2 SNEGSKA (reference sequence). Germline trimming cut 1 base from V and 7 bases from J; bases unmatched to any gene: 18. CDR3 sequence reads: CSARVPGTSGTIILGTQYF. The CDR3 DNA reads TGCAGTGCTAGAGTCCCAGGGACTAGCGGGACTATAATCTTGGGGACCCAGTACTTC.

The table lists this clonotype with many counts. The CDR3 nucleotides are TGTGCCAGCAGCTTACCCGGACTAGCGGGAGTCGTTTTAGAGACCCAGTACTTC. This gives the protein CASSLPGLAGVVLETQYF. This rearrangement joins TRBV7-8 to TRBJ2-5; 13 bases map to TRBD2. V shed 2 bases and J 4 bases; nucleotides not matched to a gene: 10. The germline V gene has CDR1 SGHVS and CDR2 FQNEAQ. The CDR3 is made up of 18 amino acids.

This clonotype was counted ten times or more. V and J are TRBV27 and TRBJ2-7; TRBD1 matches at 9 bases. With V trimmed by 4 bases and J by 4 bases, 2 bases remained unmatched. The CDR3 loop spans 13 amino acids. Germline assignment: CDR1 MNHEY and CDR2 SMNVEV (reference sequence). The CDR3 sequence: CASSSGQGYEQYF. The CDR3 DNA reads TGTGCCAGCAGTTCAGGACAGGGGTACGAGCAGTACTTC.

This clonotype has more than one count but fewer than ten. V and J are TRBV27 and TRBJ2-1; tentative D call: TRBD2 (7 bases). The V and J ends lost 7 bases and 5 bases respectively, with 18 bases between them. Germline values: CDR1 MNHEY, CDR2 SMNVEV (reference sequence). The CDR3 is made up of 15 amino acids. CDR3 sequence (DNA): TGTGCCAGCAAACTCGGGGGGCCTTCGGACAATGAGCAGTTCTTC. Protein product: CASKLGGPSDNEQFF.

This clonotype was counted ten times or more. The chain has TRBV2 and TRBJ1-6; no reliable D call. The CDR3 is made up of 15 amino acids. Germline CDR1 is SNHLY and CDR2 is FYNNEI. V lost 8 bases to trimming and J lost 0 bases, with 11 bases between them. The CDR3 protein is CASSGGSSYNSPLHF. The CDR3 DNA sequence: TGTGCCAGCTCAGGTGGGAGCTCCTATAATTCACCCCTCCACTTT.

This clonotype was observed many times. This chain joins TRBV19 and TRBJ1-5; D is undetermined. Between the trimmed V and J ends, which lost 5 bases and 6 bases, there was a span of 8 bases. Germline lookup yields CDR1 LNHDA and CDR2 SQIVND (reference sequence). CDR3 length equals 12 residues. CDR3 in DNA: TGTGCCAGTAGTCTTGTTGGTCAGCCCCAGCATTTT. Amino acids: CASSLVGQPQHF.

This clonotype was recorded at least ten times. J is TRBJ2-7 and V is TRBV7-9, with TRBD1 as a possible D gene (6 bases). Per germline, CDR1 SEHNR and CDR2 FQNEAQ (reference sequence). This CDR3 contains 14 residues. Trimming cost V 1 base and J 6 bases, with 13 bases left between them. Here the CDR3 DNA reads TGTGCCAGCAGCTTAGACAGGGCGCTGGTCGAGCAGTACTTC. Protein sequence: CASSLDRALVEQYF.

In this sample, this clonotype turned up many times. The chain employs TRBV7-9 and TRBJ1-1; unclear D gene. The length of the CDR3 is 12 residues. Trimming pared 2 bases from V and 7 bases from J, leaving 8 bases between. From germline, CDR1 is SEHNR and CDR2 FQNEAQ (reference sequence). The CDR3 DNA reads TGTGCCAGCAGCTTAACACAGAATGAAGCTTTCTTT. As protein: CASSLTQNEAFF.

In its sample, this clonotype was seen many times. V gene TRBV3-1 combines with J gene TRBJ2-7; D is unclear. This CDR3 is built from 13 residues. Trimming pared 5 bases from V and 6 bases from J, leaving 14 bases between. The germline V gene encodes CDR1 LGHDT and CDR2 YNNKEL (reference sequence). DNA of the CDR3: TGTGCCAGCAGCTCTCTGGGAATCGGCGAGCAGTACTTC. Encoded protein: CASSSLGIGEQYF.

V usage is TRBV11-2 and J usage is TRBJ2-3; D remains ambiguous. The CDR3 has 15 residues. CDR1 is SGHAT and CDR2 is FQNNGV in the germline V gene. V dropped 3 bases and J dropped 1 base, with 11 bases sitting between them. CDR3 DNA sequence: TGTGCCAGCAGCTTTAGCCCCGGTGGCACAGATACGCAGTATTTT. Its translation is CASSFSPGGTDTQYF.

V is TRBV5-1 and J is TRBJ1-1, with D uncertain. Germline loops: CDR1 SGHRS, CDR2 YFSETQ. V was clipped by 4 bases and J by 3 bases, with 19 bases between them. The CDR3 runs 16 residues. The CDR3, as DNA: TGCGCCAGCAGCCTTACGACCGACACCCGGGACACTGAAGCTTTCTTT. The encoded protein is CASSLTTDTRDTEAFF.